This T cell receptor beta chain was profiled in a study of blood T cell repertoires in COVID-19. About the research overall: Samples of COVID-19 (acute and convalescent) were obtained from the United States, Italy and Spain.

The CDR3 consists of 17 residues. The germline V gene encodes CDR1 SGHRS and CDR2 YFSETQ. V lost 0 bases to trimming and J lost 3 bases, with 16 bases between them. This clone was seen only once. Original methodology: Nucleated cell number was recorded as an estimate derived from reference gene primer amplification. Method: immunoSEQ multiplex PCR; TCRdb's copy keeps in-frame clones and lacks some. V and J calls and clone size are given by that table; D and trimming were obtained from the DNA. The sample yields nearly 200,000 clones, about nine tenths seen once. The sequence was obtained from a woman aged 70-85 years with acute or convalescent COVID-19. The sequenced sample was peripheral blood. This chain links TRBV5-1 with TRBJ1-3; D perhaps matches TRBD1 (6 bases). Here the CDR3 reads CASSLEDSRRGGNTIYF. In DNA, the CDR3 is TGCGCCAGCAGCTTGGAGGACAGCCGGAGAGGTGGAAACACCATATATTTT.